These 21 T cell receptor beta chains were all obtained from the same sample, sequenced in a study of glioma-infiltrating T cells. Using RNA template, CDR3s of TCR alpha and beta were amplified with iRepertoire arm-PCR. TCRdb itself ran the multiplex PCR reads through MiXCR, one entry per CDR3 protein. The sample consists of 300,000 to 400,000 distinct CDR3 sequences, more than 35% of them appearing once. Sequenced input: glioma tissue, nonneoplastic brain tissue, or PBMCs (not recorded which). The receptors were sampled from a human donor with low-grade glioma or glioblastoma, undergoing nonglioma brain surgery, or in good health (not recorded which).

As concerns this clonotype: Mismatch with germline at one junction end may stem from a read error. This chain uses TRBV7-9 with TRBJ1-4; D might be TRBD1 (6 bases). The CDR3 loop spans 12 amino acids. Germline CDR1 and CDR2: SEHNR and FQNEAQ (reference sequence). The CDR3 loop is CASSGDYEKLLF. As DNA, the CDR3 is TGTGCCAGCTCAGGGGACTATGAAAAACTGCTTTTT. Full variable domain (remainder filled in from reference TRBV7-9 and TRBJ1-4): DTGVSQNPRHKITKRGQNVTFRCDPISEHNRLYWYRQTLGQGPEFLTYFQNEAQLEKSRLLSDRFSAERPKGSFSTLEIQRTEQGDSAMYLCASSGDYEKLLFGSGTQLSVL.

On this clonotype: Germline and junction disagree at one end, which may indicate a read error. The rearrangement links TRBV28 to TRBJ2-1; no reliable D call. There are 14 residues in the CDR3. Looked up from germline, CDR1 is MDHEN and CDR2 is SYDVKM. The CDR3: CASSSIKGWCEQFF. CDR3 nucleotides: TGTGCCAGCAGCTCGATAAAAGGGTGGTGTGAGCAGTTCTTT.

This chain uses TRBV7-2 with TRBJ2-7; 8 nucleotides line up with TRBD2. J gave up 7 bases and V 5 bases, and 10 bases lay outside the gene matches. This CDR3 comprises 14 residues. CDR1 and CDR2 from the germline V gene are SGHTA and FQGNSA. This chain's CDR3 is CASSVRAGGWEQYF. The CDR3 nucleotides are TGTGCCAGCAGCGTCCGGGCGGGGGGCTGGGAGCAGTACTTC. Variable domain in full (rest from reference TRBV7-2 and TRBJ2-7): GAGVSQSPSNKVTEKGKDVELRCDPISGHTALYWYRQSLGQGLEFLIYFQGNSAPDKSGLPSDRFSAERTGGSVSTLTIQRTQQEDSAVYLCASSVRAGGWEQYFGPGTRLTVT.

This clonotype appeared many times. J is TRBJ1-1 and V is TRBV7-2; 7 bases map to TRBD1. Germline CDR1 SGHTA, CDR2 FQGNSA. This CDR3 comprises 15 residues. Trimming at V came to 5 bases and at J to 2 bases, leaving 8 bases not matched to a gene. CDR3 protein: CASSRPGQTNTEAFF. The CDR3 DNA reads TGTGCCAGCAGCCGCCCGGGACAGACAAACACTGAAGCTTTCTTT.

J is TRBJ2-7 and V is TRBV11-2, with a possible D match to TRBD1 (5 bases). The CDR3 totals 16 residues. The V gene lost 4 bases and the J gene lost 3 bases, with 19 bases spanning the gap. Germline loops: CDR1 SGHAT, CDR2 FQNNGV. The CDR3 here is CASSSPFTGWDYEQYF. The CDR3 bases are TGTGCCAGCAGCTCGCCCTTTACAGGTTGGGACTACGAGCAGTACTTC.

The chain couples TRBV6-2 or TRBV6-3 to TRBJ2-3; TRBD2 matches at 7 bases. The V segment lost 5 bases and the J segment 2 bases; nucleotides outside the gene matches: 4. The CDR3 is 14 residues long. Germline values: CDR1 MNHEY, CDR2 SVGEGT. Written as DNA, the CDR3 is TGTGCCAGCAGTACTAGCGACCCCACAGATACGCAGTATTTT. Amino acid sequence: CASSTSDPTDTQYF.

A note on this clonotype: This may stem from a read error, because a much larger clone lies one nucleotide away. This chain uses TRBV15 with TRBJ2-5; D uncertain. CDR3 length: 14 residues. CDR1 is LNHNV and CDR2 is YYDKDF in the germline V gene (reference sequence). The CDR3 region has the DNA TGTGCCACCAGCGTAACGTTGCAGTCGGAGACCCAGCACTTC. It encodes CATSVTLQSETQHF.

V is TRBV7-9 and J is TRBJ2-7; D might be TRBD1 (5 bases). Trimming stripped 5 bases from V and 2 bases from J, with 19 bases between. Looked up from germline, CDR1 is SEHNR and CDR2 is FQNEAQ (reference sequence). This CDR3 is built from 16 residues. CDR3 DNA sequence: TGTGCCAGCAGCCACCCTCGTGGACACAGCCCCTACGAGCAGTACTTC. It is translated as CASSHPRGHSPYEQYF.

The chain carries TRBV11-2 and TRBJ2-1; the D call may be TRBD1 or TRBD2 (5 bases each). Germline V gives CDR1 SGHAT, CDR2 FQNNGV. CDR3 length: 15 amino acids. V was cut by 4 bases and J by 1 base, with 11 bases left in between. The CDR3 DNA reads as TGTGCCAGCAGCTCAATATGGGGGTCCTACAATGAGCAGTTCTTC. Protein: CASSSIWGSYNEQFF.

The chain carries TRBV20-1 and TRBJ1-6; TRBD1 matches 7 bases. This CDR3 region has 15 residues. Germline assignment: CDR1 DFQATT and CDR2 SNEGSKA (reference sequence). The ends lost 8 bases at V and 5 bases at J; junction bases unmatched: 12. The CDR3: CSTTHPGGDNSPLHF. The CDR3 bases are TGCAGTACGACACACCCAGGGGGGGATAATTCACCCCTCCACTTT.

V usage is TRBV20-1 and J usage is TRBJ2-1, with a possible D match to TRBD2 (7 bases). V dropped 1 base and J dropped 8 bases, with 18 bases sitting between them. The CDR3 extends over 15 amino acids. The V gene's germline CDR1 is DFQATT and CDR2 SNEGSKA (reference sequence). CDR3 sequence (DNA): TGCAGTGCTAGAGTGGGGGCCGGGAGGCCCGATGAGCAGTTCTTC. Amino acids: CSARVGAGRPDEQFF.

V gene TRBV18 combines with J gene TRBJ2-7, with 15 bases that match TRBD2. CDR3 size: 18 residues. Germline V lookup: CDR1 KGHSH, CDR2 LQKENI. The V and J ends lost 6 bases and 5 bases, in that order; junction bases with no gene match: 14. This CDR3 reads CASSHNSPGTSGRNEQYF. In nucleotides, the CDR3 is TGTGCCAGCTCCCATAACTCCCCCGGGACTAGCGGGAGGAACGAGCAGTACTTC.

Remarks on this clonotype: A much larger clone differs from this one at a single base, so this may be a read error. The chain couples TRBV20-1 to TRBJ1-1; D call uncertain. V dropped 0 bases and J dropped 4 bases, with 15 bases sitting between them. Looked up from germline, CDR1 is DFQATT and CDR2 is SNEGSKA (reference sequence). The CDR3 consists of 15 residues. CDR3 residues: CSARDSQWAVTEAFF. In DNA form, the CDR3 reads TGCAGTGCTAGAGATTCACAGTGGGCGGTCACTGAAGCTTTCTTT.

Comment on this clonotype: One base away lies a much larger clone, so this may be a sequencing read error. The chain employs TRBV27 and TRBJ2-1; 10 bases are shared with TRBD2. The CDR3 extends over 16 amino acids. Germline CDR1 and CDR2: MNHEY and SMNVEV (reference sequence). In DNA form, the CDR3 reads TGTGCCAGCAGCCCAGCGGGAGGGGGAGTTAGCAATGGGCAGTTCTTC. Protein product: CASSPAGGGVSNGQFF.

The rearrangement joins TRBV4-2 to TRBJ1-1; D gene uncertain. Germline V lookup: CDR1 LGHNA, CDR2 YNFKEQ. Trimming took off 5 bases at V and 7 bases at J, with 14 bases between the two ends. CDR3 length: 13 residues. The CDR3 DNA is TGTGCCAGCAGCTACCGGAACGGACTTGAAGCTTTCTTT. Protein sequence: CASSYRNGLEAFF.

This rearrangement joins TRBV12-3 or TRBV12-4 to TRBJ1-5, with a tentative D call TRBD1 (5 bases). V lost 5 bases to trimming and J lost 6 bases, with 14 bases between them. CDR3 length: 14 amino acids. This CDR3 is CASSDPPGGQPQHF. The CDR3 nucleotides are TGTGCCAGCAGTGACCCTCCCGGGGGTCAGCCCCAGCATTTT.

The chain joins TRBV20-1 to TRBJ1-1, with TRBD1 matching over 9 bases. This CDR3 is built from 12 residues. Germline CDR1 and CDR2: DFQATT and SNEGSKA (reference sequence). Trimming removed 6 bases from V and 7 bases from J; junction bases left unmatched: 6. The CDR3 loop reads CSANPDRGEAFF. The DNA for the CDR3 is TGCAGTGCCAACCCGGACAGGGGTGAAGCTTTCTTT.

DNA for the CDR3: TGTGCCACCAGCAGAGATGGTAATAGCGGCAATGAGCAGTTCTTC. Protein sequence: CATSRDGNSGNEQFF. The chain uses TRBV15 and TRBJ2-1; the D gene is possibly TRBD2 (6 bases). Trimming took off 0 bases at V and 6 bases at J, with 12 bases between the two ends. CDR1 LNHNV and CDR2 YYDKDF come from the germline V gene (reference sequence). The CDR3 is 15 amino acids.

This clonotype turned up a few times. One end of the junction varies from germline; a read error may be responsible. The chain uses TRBV27 and TRBJ2-7; 11 nucleotides match TRBD2. CDR3 length: 18 amino acids. Germline V gene data show CDR1 as MNHEY and CDR2 as SMNVEV (reference sequence). The CDR3 DNA reads TGTGCCACCAGTGGCGAGACTAGCGGGAACTCCCACTCCTACGAGCAGTACTTC. The encoded protein is CATSGETSGNSHSYEQYF.

This clonotype was seen repeatedly, ten times or more. The chain links TRBV20-1 to TRBJ1-2; D remains ambiguous. Between the trimmed V and J ends, which lost 6 bases and 2 bases, there was a span of 10 bases. There are 12 residues in the CDR3. The germline gives CDR1 DFQATT, CDR2 SNEGSKA (reference sequence). The CDR3 is CSARPWNYGYTF. In nucleotides, the CDR3 is TGCAGTGCGAGACCTTGGAACTATGGCTACACCTTC.

The chain employs TRBV18 and TRBJ1-1; D may be TRBD1 (6 bases). Trimming left V 4 bases short and J 3 bases short, with 15 bases between. Germline V gives CDR1 KGHSH, CDR2 LQKENI. CDR3 length: 15 amino acids. CDR3 nucleotides: TGTGCCAGCTCACTCATTACCGGGGGCGACACTGAAGCTTTCTTT. It encodes CASSLITGGDTEAFF.